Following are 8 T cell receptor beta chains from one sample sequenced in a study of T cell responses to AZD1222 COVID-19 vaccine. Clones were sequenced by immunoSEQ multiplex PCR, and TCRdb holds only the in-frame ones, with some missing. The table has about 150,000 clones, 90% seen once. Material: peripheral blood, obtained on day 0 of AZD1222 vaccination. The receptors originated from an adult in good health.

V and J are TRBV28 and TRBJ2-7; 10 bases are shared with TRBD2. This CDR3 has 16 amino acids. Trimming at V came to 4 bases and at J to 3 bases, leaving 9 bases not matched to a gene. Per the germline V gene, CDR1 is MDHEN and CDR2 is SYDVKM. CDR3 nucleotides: TGTGCCAGCAGTTATGCGGGGCTAGCGGGGGACTACGAGCAGTACTTC. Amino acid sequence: CASSYAGLAGDYEQYF.

CDR3 sequence reads: CASTLTSGSHEQFF. The CDR3 DNA reads TGTGCCAGCACCCTGACTAGCGGGAGCCATGAGCAGTTCTTC. The V gene is TRBV2, the J gene TRBJ2-1, with TRBD2 matching over 12 bases. This CDR3 has 14 residues. Germline CDR1 and CDR2: SNHLY and FYNNEI. The J segment lost 8 bases and the V segment lost 7 bases, leaving 6 bases of the junction unmatched.

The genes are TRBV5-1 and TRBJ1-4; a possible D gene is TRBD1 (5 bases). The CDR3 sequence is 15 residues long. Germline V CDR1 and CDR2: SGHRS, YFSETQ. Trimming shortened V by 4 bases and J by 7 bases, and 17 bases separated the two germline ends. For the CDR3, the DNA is TGCGCCAGCAGCACAGACCAGGGATTGAGTGAAAAACTGTTTTTT. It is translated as CASSTDQGLSEKLFF.

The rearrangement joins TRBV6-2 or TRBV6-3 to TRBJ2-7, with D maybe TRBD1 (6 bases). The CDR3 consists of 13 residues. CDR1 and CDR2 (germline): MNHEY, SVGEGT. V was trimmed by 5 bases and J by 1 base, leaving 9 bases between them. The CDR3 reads CASSPTGSYEQYF. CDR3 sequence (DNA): TGTGCCAGCAGTCCCACAGGGTCCTACGAGCAGTACTTC.

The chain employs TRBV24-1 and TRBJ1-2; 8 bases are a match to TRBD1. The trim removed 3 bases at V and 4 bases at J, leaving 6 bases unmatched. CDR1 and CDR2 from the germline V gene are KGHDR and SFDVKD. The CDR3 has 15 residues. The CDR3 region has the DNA TGTGCCACCAGTGATCCGGGACAGGCGGGCTATGGCTACACCTTC. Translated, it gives CATSDPGQAGYGYTF.

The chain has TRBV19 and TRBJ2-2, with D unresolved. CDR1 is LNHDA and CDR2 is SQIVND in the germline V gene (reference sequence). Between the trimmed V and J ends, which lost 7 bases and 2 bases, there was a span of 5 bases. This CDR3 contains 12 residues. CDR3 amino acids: CASNRNTGELFF. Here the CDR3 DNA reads TGTGCCAGTAACAGAAACACCGGGGAGCTGTTTTTT.

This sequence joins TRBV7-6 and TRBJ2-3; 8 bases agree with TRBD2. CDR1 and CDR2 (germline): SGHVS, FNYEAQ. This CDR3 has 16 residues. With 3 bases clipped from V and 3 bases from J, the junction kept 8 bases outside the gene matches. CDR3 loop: CASSLEISGGTDTQYF. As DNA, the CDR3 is TGTGCCAGCAGCTTGGAGATCAGCGGGGGTACAGATACGCAGTATTTT.

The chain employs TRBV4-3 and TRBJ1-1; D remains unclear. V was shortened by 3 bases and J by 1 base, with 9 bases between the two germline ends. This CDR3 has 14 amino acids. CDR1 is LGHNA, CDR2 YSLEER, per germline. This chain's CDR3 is CASSQAHQNTEAFF. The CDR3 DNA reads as TGCGCCAGCAGCCAGGCCCACCAGAACACTGAAGCTTTCTTT.